Sequencing of this T cell receptor beta chain was carried out in a study of CD8 T cells in ankylosing spondylitis. A remark on this clonotype: Its antigen remains unknown.

TCRdb processed the 5' RACE reads anew with MiXCR; each CDR3 protein has one entry. The sample holds 340,000 or so distinct CDR3 sequences, roughly 14% seen once. This CDR3 has 13 residues. Trimming cost V 6 bases and J 2 bases, with 11 bases left between them. CDR1 and CDR2 from the germline V gene are DFQATT and SNEGSKA (reference sequence). The study's findings and limits: Disease-linked clones reportedly concentrated significantly in matched ankylosing spondylitis synovial fluid.

This sequence was found in a male donor with ankylosing spondylitis or in good health (not recorded which). Sequencing was carried out using blood, either unsorted or a sorted T cell fraction (not recorded which). This chain links TRBV20-1 with TRBJ2-1, with D perhaps being TRBD1 or TRBD2 (5 bases each). CDR3: CSAGTNPYNEQFF. The CDR3 DNA follows: TGCAGTGCGGGGACCAACCCCTACAATGAGCAGTTCTTC.